Following are 2 T cell receptor beta chains from one sample sequenced in a study of T-cell reconstitution after alpha-beta-depleted transplantation in children. TCRbeta library construction was performed incorporating unique molecular identifiers. TCRdb re-analysed the PCR reads in MiXCR, keeping a single row per CDR3 protein. Of about 310,000 distinct CDR3 sequences listed, over 20% are singletons. The sample was PBMCs, mostly from graft donor cells, taken 180 days after TCRalphabeta/CD19-depleted stem cell transplant. The receptors come from a male patient younger than 18 who had a stem cell transplant for acute lymphoblastic leukemia, so the T cells may come from the graft donor.

This clonotype showed up just a few times. The chain uses TRBV5-1 and TRBJ2-1; 7 positions agree with TRBD1. CDR3 length equals 16 residues. V shed 3 bases and J 9 bases; nucleotides not matched to a gene: 15. Per the germline V gene, CDR1 is SGHRS and CDR2 is YFSETQ. The CDR3 DNA sequence: TGCGCCAGCAGCTACCGGACAGGCCTTAGTCCCGGTGAGCAGTTCTTC. Its translation: CASSYRTGLSPGEQFF.

In its sample, this clonotype was seen many times. The V call is TRBV7-3, the J call TRBJ1-1; a weak D match, TRBD1 (5 bases). V shed 5 bases and J shed 4 bases, with 14 bases lying between them. This CDR3 is built from 14 residues. Germline CDR1 reads SGHTA; CDR2 reads FQGTGA. The CDR3 sequence is CASSLRQRGTEAFF. The DNA for the CDR3 is TGTGCCAGCAGCCTTAGACAGCGGGGCACTGAAGCTTTCTTT. Complete variable domain (other parts from reference TRBV7-3 and TRBJ1-1): GAGVSQTPSNKVTEKGKYVELRCDPISGHTALYWYRQSLGQGPEFLIYFQGTGAADDSGLPNDRFFAVRPEGSVSTLKIQRTERGDSAVYLCASSLRQRGTEAFFGQGTRLTVV.